These 16 T cell receptor beta chains share one sample of origin, sequenced in a study of control samples from healthy donors and cancer patients. Sequencing was performed with immunoSEQ multiplex PCR; in TCRdb, only in-frame clones are kept and a portion is missing. This repertoire shows 130,000 to 150,000 clones, more than 85% found once; its top ten account for approximately 3.4%. What was sequenced was blood. These receptors all come from a man younger than 45 in good health.

The chain is built from TRBV14 and TRBJ1-1, with TRBD1 as a possible D gene (5 bases). The CDR3 length is 15 residues. V was clipped by 0 bases and J by 6 bases, with 14 bases between them. Germline V gene sequence: CDR1 SGHDN, CDR2 FVKESK. CDR3 bases: TGTGCCAGCAGCCAAGAACTGGGTGGGGGAGCTGAAGCTTTCTTT. Its translation is CASSQELGGGAEAFF.

With regard to this clone: Within the sample, other DNA sequences also encode this same CDR3. This rearrangement joins TRBV6-5 to TRBJ1-1, with D maybe TRBD1 (5 bases). Germline V gives CDR1 MNHEY, CDR2 SVGAGI. The length of the CDR3 is 14 residues. With 2 bases removed from V and 1 base from J, the gap between germline ends came to 8 bases. CDR3 residues: CASSYGQGNTEAFF. Written as DNA, the CDR3 is TGTGCCAGCAGTTACGGGCAGGGGAACACTGAAGCTTTCTTT.

The J gene is TRBJ1-3, the V gene TRBV7-6; 8 bases are a match to TRBD1. CDR3 size: 16 residues. V trimming: 6 bases; J trimming: 3 bases; junction bases outside the gene matches: 10. Germline V gene lookup returns CDR1 SGHVS and CDR2 FNYEAQ. The CDR3 bases are TGTGCCAGCAGGAGAACAGGGGGTTCGCGTGGAAACACCATATATTTT. Amino acid sequence: CASRRTGGSRGNTIYF.

The genes are TRBV6-5 and TRBJ1-2, with 9 positions matching TRBD1. The V and J ends lost 0 bases and 3 bases, in that order; junction bases with no gene match: 5. Germline V lookup: CDR1 MNHEY, CDR2 SVGAGI. The CDR3 spans 16 residues. CDR3 coding DNA: TGTGCCAGCAGTTACTCGATGGGACAGGGAGACTATGGCTACACCTTC. It translates to CASSYSMGQGDYGYTF.

The chain carries TRBV10-3 and TRBJ2-2; 10 nucleotides align to TRBD1. CDR3 length: 14 amino acids. The J segment lost 7 bases and the V segment lost 11 bases, leaving 10 bases of the junction unmatched. Looked up from germline, CDR1 is ENHRY and CDR2 is SYGVKD. The DNA for the CDR3 is TGTGCCGCAGCAGAGGACAGGGGGGTCGGGGAGCTGTTTTTT. Translated, it gives CAAAEDRGVGELFF.

This chain uses TRBV5-4 with TRBJ2-3; D perhaps matches TRBD2 (7 bases). The length of the CDR3 is 14 residues. Germline values: CDR1 SGHNT, CDR2 YYREEE (reference sequence). Trimming removed 4 bases at V and 1 base at J, with 10 bases between. The CDR3 loop reads CASSGGGRTDTQYF. CDR3 sequence (DNA): TGTGCCAGCAGCGGGGGGGGGCGCACAGATACGCAGTATTTT.

V and J are TRBV5-1 and TRBJ1-1; TRBD1 aligns across 9 bases. The CDR3 extends over 15 amino acids. Germline CDR1 and CDR2: SGHRS and YFSETQ. Losses at the gene ends were 4 bases for V and 8 bases for J; bases not matched to a gene: 12. For the CDR3, the DNA is TGCGCCAGCAGCATCCAAGACAGGGGGAAAGTCGAAGCTTTCTTT. Amino acid sequence: CASSIQDRGKVEAFF.

The DNA for the CDR3 is TGTGCCAGCAGTTTCTCTGGGTCCACATGGGAGCAGTACTTC. It specifies CASSFSGSTWEQYF. The chain is built from TRBV28 and TRBJ2-7; no clear D gene. The CDR3 is 14 amino acids. The V end lost 3 bases, the J end lost 7 bases, and 16 bases lay between the germline ends. Germline CDR1 reads MDHEN; CDR2 reads SYDVKM.

The chain employs TRBV10-3 and TRBJ1-4; D unclear. Germline V gene sequence: CDR1 ENHRY, CDR2 SYGVKD. Trimming stripped 2 bases from V and 3 bases from J, with 10 bases between. This CDR3 comprises 15 residues. The CDR3, as DNA: TGTGCCATCAGTGAGAGGGTGAACTCTAATGAAAAACTGTTTTTT. Translating it yields CAISERVNSNEKLFF.

The chain joins TRBV7-2 to TRBJ1-6; the match to TRBD1 covers 7 bases. J lost 2 bases, V lost 4 bases, and 5 bases had no gene match. The CDR3 spans 16 residues. Germline V gene lookup returns CDR1 SGHTA and CDR2 FQGNSA. The CDR3 region is CASSSRQGTYNSPLHF. The CDR3 DNA reads as TGTGCCAGCAGCTCTAGACAGGGCACCTATAATTCACCCCTCCACTTT.

In nucleotides, the CDR3 is TGTGCCAGCTCGGGACAGAAGGGTAACAATCAGCCCCAGCATTTT. This translates into CASSGQKGNNQPQHF. The chain combines TRBV18 with TRBJ1-5; 7 positions agree with TRBD1. Germline V gene sequence: CDR1 KGHSH, CDR2 LQKENI. The J segment lost 3 bases and the V segment lost 6 bases, leaving 8 bases of the junction unmatched. CDR3 length: 15 amino acids.

This clone is a singleton in its sample. This chain joins TRBV11-2 and TRBJ2-7; 11 nucleotides line up with TRBD2. The length of the CDR3 is 16 residues. The V and J ends lost 5 bases and 0 bases, in that order; junction bases with no gene match: 6. Germline-derived CDR1 and CDR2 are SGHAT and FQNNGV. CDR3 in amino acids: CASSLTSGGSSYEQYF. CDR3 nucleotide sequence: TGTGCCAGCAGCCTCACTAGCGGGGGATCCTCCTACGAGCAGTACTTC.

The chain has TRBV6-4 and TRBJ1-2; no clear D gene. V lost 2 bases, J lost 1 base, and 2 bases lay in between. CDR3 length: 12 residues. Germline CDR1 reads MRHNA; CDR2 reads SNTAGT. The CDR3 DNA follows: TGTGCCAGCAGTGACGGTAACTATGGCTACACCTTC. This sequence encodes CASSDGNYGYTF.

V gene TRBV19 combines with J gene TRBJ2-6; 10 positions match TRBD1. This CDR3 region has 17 residues. V lost 9 bases to trimming and J lost 4 bases; unmatched junction nucleotides: 12. The V gene's germline CDR1 is LNHDA and CDR2 SQIVND (reference sequence). This chain's CDR3 is CASTVGTGVTGANVLTF. The CDR3 region has the DNA TGTGCCAGCACCGTAGGGACAGGGGTGACGGGGGCCAACGTCCTGACTTTC.

This chain joins TRBV14 and TRBJ2-7; 10 nucleotides match TRBD1. The ends lost 4 bases at V and 9 bases at J; junction bases unmatched: 12. The CDR3 is 15 amino acids. CDR1 SGHDN and CDR2 FVKESK come from the germline V gene. In DNA form, the CDR3 reads TGTGCCAGCAGCCTCGCCGGGACAGGGGTCTCGCGGCAGTACTTC. This sequence encodes CASSLAGTGVSRQYF.

The chain couples TRBV5-1 to TRBJ2-5; D is undetermined. The CDR3 is made up of 14 amino acids. Trimming removed 2 bases at V and 3 bases at J, with 11 bases between. Per germline, CDR1 SGHRS and CDR2 YFSETQ. This CDR3 reads CASSLEMLEETQYF. The CDR3 bases are TGCGCCAGCAGCTTAGAGATGTTGGAAGAGACCCAGTACTTC.